The 5 T cell receptor beta chains in this list originate from one sample, sequenced in a study of T cell responses to AZD1222 COVID-19 vaccine. The method was immunoSEQ multiplex PCR; TCRdb's version includes in-frame clones alone and lacks a portion of them. The sample carries more than 140,000 clones, approximately 89% recorded once. Sequenced here: peripheral blood, sampled on day 0 of MenACWY control vaccination. These receptors were obtained from an adult in good health.

The chain uses TRBV5-1 and TRBJ2-2; D remains unclear. The CDR3 is made up of 15 amino acids. Looked up from germline, CDR1 is SGHRS and CDR2 is YFSETQ. V gave up 2 bases and J gave up 6 bases, with 14 bases separating them. The DNA for the CDR3 is TGCGCCAGCAGCTTTCCTCCTTCCCACCCCGGGGAGCTGTTTTTT. Encoded protein: CASSFPPSHPGELFF.

The genes are TRBV14 and TRBJ1-5; D remains unclear. This CDR3 region has 13 residues. The germline CDR1 and CDR2 sequences are SGHDN and FVKESK. The V end was cut by 2 bases, the J end by 2 bases, with 4 bases between. CDR3 nucleotide sequence: TGTGCCAGCAGCCAAAGCCGCAATCAGCCCCAGCATTTT. As protein: CASSQSRNQPQHF.

The CDR3 DNA sequence: TGTGCCAGCAGCACCCCGGGACTAGCGGGGGGCCGTTCAGCCAATGAGCAGTTCTTC. It is translated as CASSTPGLAGGRSANEQFF. The chain joins TRBV4-2 to TRBJ2-1; 15 bases match TRBD2. Losses at the gene ends were 5 bases for V and 6 bases for J; bases not matched to a gene: 14. Per germline, CDR1 LGHNA and CDR2 YNFKEQ. This CDR3 contains 19 residues.

V is TRBV9 and J is TRBJ2-7, with D perhaps matching TRBD2 (6 bases). The V end lost 3 bases, the J end lost 6 bases, and 16 bases lay between the germline ends. Germline CDR1 SGDLS, CDR2 YYNGEE. The CDR3 runs to 14 residues. The CDR3 bases are TGTGCCAGCAGCGAACCCGGGAGTCCCTCCGAGCAGTACTTC. Residues: CASSEPGSPSEQYF. Supplemented by reference TRBV9 and TRBJ2-7, the full variable domain reads DSGVTQTPKHLITATGQRVTLRCSPRSGDLSVYWYQQSLDQGLQFLIQYYNGEERAKGNILERFSAQQFPDLHSELNLSSLELGDSALYFCASSEPGSPSEQYFGPGTRLTVT.

This chain connects TRBV7-2 to TRBJ1-5; D might be TRBD1 (6 bases). Germline CDR1 reads SGHTA; CDR2 reads FQGNSA. V gave up 7 bases and J gave up 6 bases, with 16 bases separating them. The CDR3 has 14 residues. As DNA, the CDR3 is TGTGCCAGCACCGTCACAGGGTTGGGTCAGCCCCAGCATTTT. Its protein product is CASTVTGLGQPQHF.